These 29 T cell receptor beta chains came from one sample sequenced in a study of blood T cell repertoires in COVID-19. Clones were read by immunoSEQ multiplex PCR, and TCRdb kept only the in-frame ones, dropping some. The sample includes under 200,000 clones, approximately 85% of them seen just once. Sequenced input: peripheral blood. These receptor sequences come from a man aged 40-49 years with acute or convalescent COVID-19.

J is TRBJ2-7 and V is TRBV5-1; weak D call: TRBD1 (6 bases). The length of the CDR3 is 18 residues. Trimming removed 0 bases from V and 1 base from J, with 20 bases in between. Germline V lookup: CDR1 SGHRS, CDR2 YFSETQ. The CDR3 here is CASSLARVGRQGSYEQYF. The DNA of the CDR3 is TGCGCCAGCAGCTTGGCCCGGGTTGGAAGGCAGGGGTCCTACGAGCAGTACTTC.

The chain uses TRBV11-2 and TRBJ1-1; 7 positions match TRBD1. CDR1 SGHAT and CDR2 FQNNGV come from the germline V gene. Unmatched junction bases numbered 1, after V lost 5 bases and J lost 4 bases. This CDR3 region has 12 residues. The CDR3 DNA reads TGTGCCAGCAGCCAGGGGGGCACTGAAGCTTTCTTT. Protein: CASSQGGTEAFF.

This chain uses TRBV10-3 with TRBJ1-2; 9 bases are shared with TRBD1. This CDR3 comprises 15 residues. J gave up 6 bases and V 2 bases, and 7 bases lay outside the gene matches. Germline loops: CDR1 ENHRY, CDR2 SYGVKD. Here the CDR3 reads CAISEGRDRVNGYTF. In DNA, the CDR3 is TGTGCCATCAGTGAGGGGAGGGACAGGGTTAATGGCTACACCTTC.

J is TRBJ1-4 and V is TRBV30; the D is unclear. Trimming cost V 1 base and J 8 bases, with 11 bases left between them. CDR1 is GTSNPN and CDR2 is SVGIG in the germline V gene (reference sequence). The CDR3 loop spans 13 amino acids. The CDR3 sequence: CAWSGGVSEKLFF. The DNA for the CDR3 is TGTGCCTGGAGTGGTGGTGTAAGCGAAAAACTGTTTTTT.

The rearrangement links TRBV5-8 to TRBJ1-2; no clear D. The V and J ends lost 2 bases and 7 bases respectively, with 18 bases between them. CDR3 length equals 15 residues. Germline values: CDR1 SGHTS, CDR2 YDEGEE. The CDR3 region has the DNA TGTGCCAGCAGCTTCCCTGATATGACTGACTCTGGCTACACCTTC. Amino acids: CASSFPDMTDSGYTF.

V usage is TRBV27 and J usage is TRBJ1-1; D gene unclear. CDR1 MNHEY and CDR2 SMNVEV come from the germline V gene (reference sequence). The CDR3 has 15 residues. The V end lost 3 bases, the J end lost 5 bases, and 16 bases lay between the germline ends. CDR3 sequence reads: CASSLFPPPGTEAFF. The CDR3 bases are TGTGCCAGCAGTTTGTTTCCTCCCCCGGGGACTGAAGCTTTCTTT.

A few counts support this clone. The chain links TRBV5-6 to TRBJ1-1; D is undetermined. The CDR3 loop spans 14 amino acids. Trimming pared 0 bases from V and 1 base from J, leaving 7 bases between. Per the germline V gene, CDR1 is SGHDT and CDR2 is YYEEEE. CDR3 DNA: TGTGCCAGCAGCTTGGGTCCTTGGAACACTGAAGCTTTCTTT. Protein: CASSLGPWNTEAFF.

The chain has TRBV4-3 and TRBJ2-1; 10 nucleotides agree with TRBD2. V was pared by 1 base and J by 6 bases, with 6 bases of the junction left unmatched. The CDR3 sequence is 16 residues long. Germline values: CDR1 LGHNA, CDR2 YSLEER. DNA of the CDR3: TGCGCCAGCAGCCAAGGGAGCGGGGGGGGTAGCAATGAGCAGTTCTTC. As protein: CASSQGSGGGSNEQFF.

In nucleotides, the CDR3 is TGTGCCAGCAGCTTGGACAGGGGCACCGGGGAGCTGTTTTTT. Protein product: CASSLDRGTGELFF. The J gene is TRBJ2-2, the V gene TRBV7-3; 9 nucleotides line up with TRBD1. The CDR3 extends over 14 amino acids. Looked up from germline, CDR1 is SGHTA and CDR2 is FQGTGA. V shed 3 bases and J 4 bases; nucleotides not matched to a gene: 0. The full variable domain, rest sourced from reference TRBV7-3 and TRBJ2-2, is GAGVSQTPSNKVTEKGKYVELRCDPISGHTALYWYRQSLGQGPEFLIYFQGTGAADDSGLPNDRFFAVRPEGSVSTLKIQRTERGDSAVYLCASSLDRGTGELFFGEGSRLTVL.

The V gene is TRBV12-3 or TRBV12-4, the J gene TRBJ1-5; no clear D gene. V was shortened by 5 bases and J by 6 bases, with 11 bases between the two germline ends. This CDR3 contains 13 residues. As DNA, the CDR3 is TGTGCCAGCAGTCCAAATCCGGGTCAGCCCCAGCATTTT. Its protein is CASSPNPGQPQHF.

V and J are TRBV4-1 and TRBJ1-2; D possibly corresponds to TRBD1 (6 bases). CDR1 is MGHRA, CDR2 YSYEKL, per germline. The CDR3 runs to 12 residues. Trimming pared 4 bases from V and 4 bases from J, leaving 7 bases between. The CDR3 bases are TGCGCCAGCAGCCGAGGGGGCTATGGCTACACCTTC. Amino acid sequence: CASSRGGYGYTF.

This clone was counted between two and nine times. V gene TRBV28 combines with J gene TRBJ1-1; possible D gene TRBD1, 5 bases. The CDR3 contains 16 residues. V lost 8 bases and J 1 base, leaving 20 bases between the germline ends. Germline CDR1 reads MDHEN; CDR2 reads SYDVKM. CDR3 bases: TGTGCCAGCTGCTGGACGGGAGGGACGGCGAACACTGAAGCTTTCTTT. This codes for CASCWTGGTANTEAFF.

The chain recombines TRBV11-3 with TRBJ1-1; D call uncertain. The CDR3 covers 13 residues. Germline V gene sequence: CDR1 SGHNT, CDR2 YENEEA. The V gene lost 5 bases and the J gene lost 1 base, with 8 bases spanning the gap. The CDR3 is CASSLRGNTEAFF. CDR3 DNA sequence: TGTGCCAGCAGCCTACGGGGGAACACTGAAGCTTTCTTT.

The chain is built from TRBV5-1 and TRBJ1-1; 8 bases fit TRBD1. V shed 2 bases and J 4 bases; nucleotides not matched to a gene: 4. The CDR3 has 14 residues. Germline lookup yields CDR1 SGHRS and CDR2 YFSETQ. The CDR3 sequence: CASSLYTGGTEAFF. CDR3 coding DNA: TGCGCCAGCAGCTTATATACAGGGGGCACTGAAGCTTTCTTT.

The table lists this clone with a count of one. The V and J genes are TRBV30 and TRBJ1-1; perhaps TRBD1 as D (6 bases). V was cut by 5 bases and J by 10 bases, with 17 bases left in between. The CDR3 spans 12 residues. The germline CDR1 and CDR2 sequences are GTSNPN and SVGIG (reference sequence). For the CDR3, the DNA is TGTGCCTGGGACACTGACAGGACGGTAGCTTTCTTT. Its protein is CAWDTDRTVAFF.

The chain combines TRBV18 with TRBJ1-1; TRBD1 aligns across 10 bases. Germline V gene data show CDR1 as KGHSH and CDR2 as LQKENI. CDR3 size: 14 residues. V shed 3 bases, J shed 4 bases, and the junction held 2 bases outside the gene matches. The DNA of the CDR3 is TGTGCCAGCTCACCGAGGACAGGGGGCACTGAAGCTTTCTTT. Protein sequence: CASSPRTGGTEAFF.

The chain carries TRBV19 and TRBJ2-1, with 13 bases matching TRBD2. The V gene end was trimmed by 1 base and the J gene end by 10 bases; junction bases not matched to a gene: 4. CDR3 length: 15 amino acids. Germline CDR1 reads LNHDA; CDR2 reads SQIVND (reference sequence). The CDR3 coding sequence is TGTGCCAGTAGTATAGGACTAGCGGGGGGATCCGAGCAGTTCTTC. This codes for CASSIGLAGGSEQFF.

The rearrangement uses TRBV7-9 and TRBJ1-1; no reliable D call. Trimming took off 6 bases at V and 1 base at J, with 12 bases between the two ends. CDR1 and CDR2 from the germline V gene are SEHNR and FQNEAQ (reference sequence). CDR3 length: 14 residues. The CDR3 protein is CASRRLEGNTEAFF. Written as DNA, the CDR3 is TGTGCCAGCAGACGTTTGGAGGGGAACACTGAAGCTTTCTTT. The variable domain in full, with the rest retrieved from reference TRBV7-9 and TRBJ1-1, is DTGVSQNPRHKITKRGQNVTFRCDPISEHNRLYWYRQTLGQGPEFLTYFQNEAQLEKSRLLSDRFSAERPKGSFSTLEIQRTEQGDSAMYLCASRRLEGNTEAFFGQGTRLTVV.

The chain combines TRBV24-1 with TRBJ2-1; D unclear. Trimming left V 4 bases short and J 4 bases short, with 13 bases between. The germline CDR1 and CDR2 sequences are KGHDR and SFDVKD. This CDR3 is built from 15 residues. The CDR3, as DNA: TGTGCCACCAGTGACCCCGCCGGGTCGTACAATGAGCAGTTCTTC. This codes for CATSDPAGSYNEQFF.

V gene TRBV5-1 combines with J gene TRBJ2-6; the D gene is possibly TRBD1 (6 bases). The CDR3 covers 17 residues. Germline V lookup: CDR1 SGHRS, CDR2 YFSETQ. Between the trimmed V and J ends, which lost 3 bases and 1 base, there was a span of 14 bases. In nucleotides, the CDR3 is TGCGCCAGCAGCTCGATTGTCGGACAGTCTGGGGCCAACGTCCTGACTTTC. Its translation: CASSSIVGQSGANVLTF.

The genes are TRBV6-5 and TRBJ1-2, with 8 bases matching TRBD1. Germline V gene lookup returns CDR1 MNHEY and CDR2 SVGAGI. Trimming took 2 bases from V and 0 from J; bases not matched to a gene: 5. CDR3 length equals 16 residues. The CDR3 loop is CASSYGRQGSNYGYTF. CDR3 nucleotide sequence: TGTGCCAGCAGTTACGGGAGACAGGGGTCTAACTATGGCTACACCTTC.

The V gene is TRBV7-9, the J gene TRBJ1-2, with 11 positions matching TRBD1. CDR3 length: 16 residues. Trimming at V came to 7 bases and at J to 4 bases, leaving 11 bases not matched to a gene. In germline, CDR1 is SEHNR, CDR2 FQNEAQ (reference sequence). The CDR3 reads CASTTSGTGGSYGYTF. CDR3 in DNA: TGTGCCAGCACCACCTCCGGGACAGGGGGGAGCTATGGCTACACCTTC.

V usage is TRBV2 and J usage is TRBJ2-5; D ambiguous. Germline CDR1 reads SNHLY; CDR2 reads FYNNEI. The CDR3 covers 14 residues. V lost 4 bases and J lost 4, with 13 bases in between. CDR3 loop: CASSGAFGPETQYF. CDR3 nucleotides: TGTGCCAGCAGTGGGGCCTTCGGTCCAGAGACCCAGTACTTC.

The V and J genes are TRBV7-9 and TRBJ2-3; D remains unclear. Germline values: CDR1 SEHNR, CDR2 FQNEAQ (reference sequence). The CDR3 is 12 residues long. Trimming took off 7 bases at V and 5 bases at J, with 10 bases between the two ends. The CDR3 sequence: CASNPPGDTQYF. The CDR3 region has the DNA TGTGCCAGCAACCCTCCCGGAGATACGCAGTATTTT.

The chain employs TRBV5-5 and TRBJ2-7, with D uncertain. Germline CDR1 reads SGHKS; CDR2 reads YYEKEE (reference sequence). The CDR3 contains 14 residues. V was clipped by 2 bases and J by 5 bases, with 14 bases between them. The DNA for the CDR3 is TGTGCCAGCAGCTTCCCGGCCCGGGTCAACGAGCAGTACTTC. Its protein is CASSFPARVNEQYF.

V and J are TRBV29-1 and TRBJ1-2; 12 nucleotides align to TRBD1. The J segment lost 4 bases and the V segment lost 7 bases, leaving 10 bases of the junction unmatched. Germline loops: CDR1 SQVTM, CDR2 ANQGSEA. The CDR3 is 15 residues long. DNA of the CDR3: TGCAGCGCTGGGGACAGGGGGCGAAACGGCTATGGCTACACCTTC. It codes for CSAGDRGRNGYGYTF.

The chain joins TRBV18 to TRBJ1-4, with TRBD1 identical over 9 bases. Trimming took 3 bases from V and 4 from J; bases not matched to a gene: 3. Germline-derived CDR1 and CDR2 are KGHSH and LQKENI. The CDR3 runs 15 residues. CDR3 nucleotides: TGTGCCAGCTCACCTGCGACAGGGGGTAATGAAAAACTGTTTTTT. Protein sequence: CASSPATGGNEKLFF.

This clone was seen a few times. The rearrangement joins TRBV7-7 to TRBJ2-1; 7 positions match TRBD2. Per germline, CDR1 SSHAT and CDR2 FNYEAQ (reference sequence). V dropped 1 base and J dropped 7; count of bases not matched to a gene: 13. The CDR3 runs 17 residues. The CDR3 DNA sequence: TGTGCCAGCAGCTTAGGCACTAGCGCGGAGTCGGATAATGAGCAGTTCTTC. It specifies CASSLGTSAESDNEQFF.

This clone was picked up one time. The V call is TRBV7-9, the J call TRBJ1-4; 8 nucleotides line up with TRBD1. Germline trimming cut 5 bases from V and 9 bases from J; bases unmatched to any gene: 8. There are 14 residues in the CDR3. Germline values: CDR1 SEHNR, CDR2 FQNEAQ (reference sequence). The CDR3 reads CASSPPDRVQKLFF. The DNA for the CDR3 is TGTGCCAGCAGCCCTCCGGACAGGGTGCAAAAACTGTTTTTT. Based on the CDR3 plus reference TRBV7-9 and TRBJ1-4, the full variable domain is DTGVSQNPRHKITKRGQNVTFRCDPISEHNRLYWYRQTLGQGPEFLTYFQNEAQLEKSRLLSDRFSAERPKGSFSTLEIQRTEQGDSAMYLCASSPPDRVQKLFFGSGTQLSVL.